A single sample gave rise to the 14 T cell receptor beta chains below, sequenced in a study of sequential checkpoint blockade in melanoma. Treatment reported: randomized to nivolumab then ipilimumab (arm A) or the reverse (arm B). Profiled with immunoSEQ multiplex PCR; TCRdb holds only in-frame clones, not every one. The repertoire has a few thousand clones, roughly a quarter of them found once; the top ten carry 15%. The starting material was tumor tissue (inferred from file names), obtained from a patient given nivolumab and ipilimumab in sequence. The receptors derive from a human donor with melanoma.

This clone was seen many times. The chain has TRBV11-3 and TRBJ2-1; possibly TRBD1 for D (6 bases). Germline-derived CDR1 and CDR2 are SGHNT and YENEEA. The CDR3 is 16 amino acids. Trimming pared 5 bases from V and 3 bases from J, leaving 17 bases between. For the CDR3, the DNA is TGTGCCAGCAGCCTTAGGAGGCAGGGGCACTACAATGAGCAGTTCTTC. This codes for CASSLRRQGHYNEQFF.

This clone was found many times. The genes are TRBV11-3 and TRBJ2-5, with 10 nucleotides matching TRBD2. Germline trimming cut 3 bases from V and 4 bases from J; bases unmatched to any gene: 5. The V gene's germline CDR1 is SGHNT and CDR2 YENEEA. The CDR3 has 15 amino acids. The CDR3 here is CASSLPLAGLETQYF. The CDR3 region has the DNA TGTGCCAGCAGCTTGCCACTAGCGGGACTAGAGACCCAGTACTTC.

This clone is classed as large. The genes are TRBV6-8 and TRBJ1-5, with D hard to call. V lost 8 bases and J 1 base, leaving 15 bases between the germline ends. The CDR3 runs to 15 residues. Germline V gene sequence: CDR1 MNHGY, CDR2 SAAAGT. CDR3 sequence: CASSRGLGSNQPQHF. The CDR3 region has the DNA TGTGCCAGCTCAAGAGGCCTGGGGAGCAATCAGCCCCAGCATTTT.

This chain joins TRBV5-1 and TRBJ2-1; 11 bases agree with TRBD2. Germline V gene lookup returns CDR1 SGHRS and CDR2 YFSETQ. The CDR3 is made up of 16 amino acids. V lost 4 bases and J lost 3; bases outside the gene matches: 6. DNA for the CDR3: TGCGCCAGCAGCGTTACCGGGACTAGCGGCTACAATGAGCAGTTCTTC. It is translated as CASSVTGTSGYNEQFF.

This clone was picked up a small number of times. The chain combines TRBV4-1 with TRBJ2-3; tentative D call: TRBD1 (6 bases). Trimming pared 3 bases from V and 3 bases from J, leaving 13 bases between. Per germline, CDR1 MGHRA and CDR2 YSYEKL. The CDR3 loop spans 15 amino acids. The CDR3 nucleotides are TGCGCCAGCAGCCAGTTAGAAGGGGGAACAGATACGCAGTATTTT. It yields the protein CASSQLEGGTDTQYF.

The V call is TRBV6-8, the J call TRBJ2-7, with TRBD2 matching over 10 bases. V shed 6 bases, J shed 6 bases, and the junction held 11 bases outside the gene matches. CDR3 length: 15 amino acids. Germline V gene lookup returns CDR1 MNHGY and CDR2 SAAAGT. The CDR3 nucleotides are TGTGCCAGCAGCATCCTAGCGGGAGTTATATCCGAGCAGTACTTC. Translated: CASSILAGVISEQYF.

Only a few counts were recorded for this clone. At one end, the junction sequence differs from germline, possibly due to a read error. The rearrangement links TRBV6-8 to TRBJ1-6; TRBD1 aligns across 8 bases. CDR1 and CDR2 (germline): MNHGY, SAAAGT. CDR3 length: 15 residues. For the CDR3, the DNA is TGTGCCATCAGTACACAGGGGGGCTATAATTCACCCCTCCACTTT. Residues: CAISTQGGYNSPLHF.

The CDR3 DNA reads TGCGCCAGCAGCTTATTGGGACTAGCGGGAACCTACGAGCAGTACTTC. Translated, it gives CASSLLGLAGTYEQYF. The chain is built from TRBV5-1 and TRBJ2-7; TRBD2 matches at 13 bases. The V gene's germline CDR1 is SGHRS and CDR2 YFSETQ. Trimming at V came to 2 bases and at J to 2 bases, leaving 4 bases not matched to a gene. The CDR3 totals 16 residues. The full variable domain, its missing parts supplied by reference TRBV5-1 and TRBJ2-7, is KAGVTQTPRYLIKTRGQQVTLSCSPISGHRSVSWYQQTPGQGLQFLFEYFSETQRNKGNFPGRFSGRQFSNSRSEMNVSTLELGDSALYLCASSLLGLAGTYEQYFGPGTRLTVT.

V is TRBV6-8 and J is TRBJ2-5, with D unresolved. Germline CDR1 is MNHGY and CDR2 is SAAAGT. This CDR3 contains 13 residues. Trimming removed 2 bases at V and 5 bases at J, with 9 bases between. CDR3 loop: CASSYGFGETQYF. The CDR3 region has the DNA TGTGCCAGCAGTTACGGTTTTGGTGAGACCCAGTACTTC.

By share, this clone ranks as large. The V and J genes are TRBV6-8 and TRBJ2-5; D may be TRBD1 or TRBD2 (6 bases each). Germline V gene sequence: CDR1 MNHGY, CDR2 SAAAGT. This CDR3 is 16 amino acids long. Between the trimmed V and J ends, which lost 0 bases and 2 bases, there was a span of 13 bases. The chain's CDR3 is CASSYSGGGRQETQYF. The CDR3 nucleotides are TGTGCCAGCAGTTACTCTGGAGGGGGGAGGCAAGAGACCCAGTACTTC.

The chain recombines TRBV23-1 with TRBJ2-4; possibly TRBD1 or TRBD2 for D (6 bases each). Being an ORF, TRBV23-1 has a function that is uncertain. The CDR3 has 13 residues. V lost 9 bases and J lost 6, with 15 bases in between. The CDR3 DNA follows: TGCGCCAGTCGACCGGGGGCTACAAACATTCAGTACTTC. It is translated as CASRPGATNIQYF.

The J gene is TRBJ1-4, the V gene TRBV5-1; 9 nucleotides line up with TRBD1. The germline V gene has CDR1 SGHRS and CDR2 YFSETQ. This CDR3 has 14 residues. V trimming: 1 base; J trimming: 8 bases; junction bases outside the gene matches: 3. The CDR3 region has the DNA TGCGCCAGCAGCTTGACAGGGGGCAGAGAAAAACTGTTTTTT. It is translated as CASSLTGGREKLFF.

The CDR3 sequence is CASSPGTAAGNTIYF. The CDR3 bases are TGCGCCAGCAGCCCCGGGACAGCTGCTGGAAACACCATATATTTT. The rearrangement links TRBV5-1 to TRBJ1-3; 7 nucleotides match TRBD1. The CDR3 extends over 15 amino acids. CDR1 SGHRS and CDR2 YFSETQ come from the germline V gene. V lost 4 bases to trimming and J lost 2 bases; unmatched junction nucleotides: 6.

There are a few counts of this clone. The junction and the germline gene differ at one end; a read error may be behind it. This chain connects TRBV6-8 to TRBJ2-7, with 9 bases that match TRBD1. CDR1 and CDR2 (germline): MNHGY, SAAAGT. The CDR3 runs 14 residues. Here the CDR3 reads CAISWGQGFYEQYF. The CDR3, as DNA: TGTGCCATCAGTTGGGGACAGGGATTCTACGAGCAGTACTTC.